This T cell receptor (beta chain) emerged from a study of blood T cells in healthy people across ages. A second 7 to 11 cycle PCR used barcoded and J-beta primers. One entry per CDR3 protein, called by TCRdb with MiXCR from the 5' RACE reads. This table has hundreds of thousands of distinct CDR3 sequences, approximately 40% appearing once. In germline, CDR1 is MNHEY, CDR2 SMNVEV (reference sequence). The CDR3 sequence is 14 residues long. Approximately 10 milliliters was the volume of peripheral blood drawn from each donor. As for this clonotype: One junction end disagrees with the germline gene, perhaps due to a read error.

Sequencing was carried out using blood. The chain carries TRBV27 and TRBJ2-7; 9 positions agree with TRBD2. This receptor was taken from a man older than 75 in good health. The CDR3 loop reads CVSSPLAGPYEQYF. The CDR3 DNA reads as TGTGTCAGCAGTCCGCTAGCGGGGCCCTACGAGCAGTACTTC.